This entry lists 16 T cell receptor beta chains sequenced from one sample in a study of blood T cell repertoires in COVID-19. Sequencing was performed with immunoSEQ multiplex PCR; in TCRdb, only in-frame clones are kept and a portion is missing. The sample has some 160,000 clones; roughly 80% are singletons. Sequenced input: peripheral blood. These receptor sequences come from a man aged 50 to 60 with active or convalescent COVID-19.

The chain carries TRBV9 and TRBJ1-3, with 7 bases aligning to TRBD1. The CDR3 has 17 residues. The V segment lost 0 bases and the J segment 0 bases; nucleotides outside the gene matches: 6. Germline assignment: CDR1 SGDLS and CDR2 YYNGEE. The CDR3 reads CASSVGSQGVSGNTIYF. In nucleotides, the CDR3 is TGTGCCAGCAGCGTAGGTTCTCAGGGGGTCTCTGGAAACACCATATATTTT.

The CDR3 reads CASSPRGVLDEQFF. CDR3 bases: TGTGCCAGCTCACCCCGCGGCGTCCTCGATGAGCAGTTCTTC. V gene TRBV18 combines with J gene TRBJ2-1; D gene uncertain. Germline V lookup: CDR1 KGHSH, CDR2 LQKENI. This CDR3 has 14 residues. V lost 3 bases to trimming and J lost 8 bases, with 14 bases between them.

In this sample, this clone turned up many times. The V and J genes are TRBV6-6 and TRBJ2-7; D is unclear. The CDR3 extends over 14 amino acids. The V and J ends lost 2 bases and 2 bases respectively, with 10 bases between them. From germline, CDR1 is MNHNY and CDR2 SVGAGI (reference sequence). CDR3 nucleotide sequence: TGTGCCAGCAGTTACGGCGGAGAAACCTACGAGCAGTACTTC. It is translated as CASSYGGETYEQYF.

This clone was seen more than once but under ten times. The V and J genes are TRBV5-5 and TRBJ1-1; D gene uncertain. The length of the CDR3 is 14 residues. The germline CDR1 and CDR2 sequences are SGHKS and YYEKEE (reference sequence). V was shortened by 5 bases and J by 1 base, with 12 bases between the two germline ends. The CDR3 bases are TGTGCCAGCAGACTGACGGCGGAGAACACTGAAGCTTTCTTT. Protein product: CASRLTAENTEAFF.

The chain is built from TRBV5-1 and TRBJ2-1; D gene ambiguous. Germline V lookup: CDR1 SGHRS, CDR2 YFSETQ. V lost 0 bases, J lost 6 bases, and 10 bases lay in between. This CDR3 spans 14 amino acids. As DNA, the CDR3 is TGCGCCAGCAGCTTGGGACTCTCCCCCAATGAGCAGTTCTTC. It specifies CASSLGLSPNEQFF. Full variable domain (remainder filled in from reference TRBV5-1 and TRBJ2-1): KAGVTQTPRYLIKTRGQQVTLSCSPISGHRSVSWYQQTPGQGLQFLFEYFSETQRNKGNFPGRFSGRQFSNSRSEMNVSTLELGDSALYLCASSLGLSPNEQFFGPGTRLTVL.

The chain couples TRBV5-8 to TRBJ1-2; TRBD1 matches 8 bases. Germline values: CDR1 SGHTS, CDR2 YDEGEE. After removal of 3 bases from V and 4 bases from J, the junction contained 8 bases not matched to a gene. The CDR3 consists of 15 residues. The CDR3 reads CASSYTTGVGYGYTF. CDR3 nucleotides: TGTGCCAGCAGCTACACGACAGGGGTAGGCTATGGCTACACCTTC.

CDR3 sequence (DNA): TGTGCCTGGAGTAGGTTAGGTCTAGCGGGTGCCTGGTCCTACAATGAGCAGTTCTTC. Its protein is CAWSRLGLAGAWSYNEQFF. V usage is TRBV30 and J usage is TRBJ2-1; 8 nucleotides align to TRBD2. With V trimmed by 2 bases and J by 1 base, 16 bases remained unmatched. This CDR3 is 19 amino acids long. Looked up from germline, CDR1 is GTSNPN and CDR2 is SVGIG (reference sequence).

The CDR3 coding sequence is TGTGCCATCAGTGATCCCGGGACAGGGGTCACTGAAGCTTTCTTT. Its translation: CAISDPGTGVTEAFF. The chain uses TRBV10-3 and TRBJ1-1; 10 bases are shared with TRBD1. J lost 4 bases, V lost 3 bases, and 5 bases had no gene match. This CDR3 comprises 15 residues. In germline, CDR1 is ENHRY, CDR2 SYGVKD.

The CDR3 reads CASSVNRVIGTEAFF. The CDR3 DNA is TGTGCCAGCAGTGTCAACAGGGTCATTGGCACTGAAGCTTTCTTT. This chain links TRBV28 with TRBJ1-1; D is possibly TRBD1 (6 bases). Germline assignment: CDR1 MDHEN and CDR2 SYDVKM. This CDR3 contains 15 residues. V was cut by 5 bases and J by 4 bases, with 17 bases left in between.

This clone showed up many times. This chain joins TRBV5-1 and TRBJ1-2; D is uncertain. Deletions cut 0 bases from V and 3 bases from J, with 9 bases between. The CDR3 totals 14 residues. Germline V gives CDR1 SGHRS, CDR2 YFSETQ. CDR3 bases: TGCGCCAGCAGCTTGGAGGCAGGCTACTATGGCTACACCTTC. This sequence encodes CASSLEAGYYGYTF.

This clone was counted a few times. CDR3 bases: TGTGCCAGCAGTGCGAGGAGACAGAGCAATCAGCCCCAGCATTTT. Translated, it gives CASSARRQSNQPQHF. The chain employs TRBV2 and TRBJ1-5; tentatively, D is TRBD1 (5 bases). The CDR3 loop spans 15 amino acids. Germline CDR1 is SNHLY and CDR2 is FYNNEI. The germline V and J ends were trimmed by 4 bases and 1 base, with 11 bases remaining between them.

The rearrangement links TRBV24-1 to TRBJ1-2; D unresolved. Germline CDR1 KGHDR, CDR2 SFDVKD. V dropped 4 bases and J dropped 4 bases, with 9 bases sitting between them. The CDR3 spans 13 residues. As DNA, the CDR3 is TGTGCCACCAGTGAGGGCAGCTTCTATGGCTACACCTTC. Its translation: CATSEGSFYGYTF.

The chain carries TRBV6-5 and TRBJ1-2, with 7 bases that match TRBD1. From germline, CDR1 is MNHEY and CDR2 SVGAGI. J was trimmed by 4 bases and V by 10 bases; bases with no gene match: 12. This CDR3 region has 14 residues. The CDR3 loop is CATASRTGGYGYTF. The CDR3, as DNA: TGTGCCACCGCATCGAGGACAGGCGGCTATGGCTACACCTTC.

Written as DNA, the CDR3 is TGTGCCAGCAGTTACTCGGCAGGGCCCGGAGACACTGAAGCTTTCTTT. It is translated as CASSYSAGPGDTEAFF. The rearrangement uses TRBV6-2 or TRBV6-3 and TRBJ1-1; tentatively, D is TRBD1 (5 bases). Germline assignment: CDR1 MNHEY and CDR2 SVGEGT. CDR3 length: 16 amino acids. Trimming pared 0 bases from V and 3 bases from J, leaving 14 bases between.

This clone showed up just a few times. The V call is TRBV14, the J call TRBJ2-3; 7 bases are shared with TRBD2. Germline V gene data show CDR1 as SGHDN and CDR2 as FVKESK. V gave up 6 bases and J gave up 5 bases; unmatched junction bases: 5. The CDR3 totals 13 residues. The CDR3 here is CASSRGLIDTQYF. The DNA for the CDR3 is TGTGCCAGCAGTCGGGGACTAATAGATACGCAGTATTTT.

This chain joins TRBV7-2 and TRBJ1-2; D remains ambiguous. The ends were cut back, 0 bases at V and 4 bases at J, with 9 bases in the middle. CDR3 size: 14 residues. Germline lookup yields CDR1 SGHTA and CDR2 FQGNSA. The CDR3 bases are TGTGCCAGCAGCTTAGCTTCCGGGAGCTATGGCTACACCTTC. Translated, it gives CASSLASGSYGYTF.